This note documents a single TCR beta chain sequence. The specificity of this receptor is unknown. No per-base quality is available; no much larger clone lies one base away. From the germline V gene (reference sequence), CDR1 is LNHNV and CDR2 is YYDKDF. V trim: 2 bases; J trim: 6 bases; unmatched bases: 3. The CDR3 runs 15 residues from the cysteine to the phenylalanine. Of the read, only the CDR3 DNA is kept; its 45 bases are in frame from base 1. The immunoSEQ Assay, a bias-controlled multiplex PCR, was used to amplify TCRbeta CDR3 regions from genomic DNA. The authors' pipeline ran thus. The number of nucleated cells in each sample was estimated from the amplification of reference gene primers within the assay. To quantify the absolute abundance of each unique TCRbeta CDR3 rearrangement, sequence reads were collapsed and filtered. Productive Simpson clonality was computed per sample as the square root of Simpson's diversity index over productive rearrangements. The table comes from immuneACCESS by way of TCRdb, which keeps in-frame sequences with V and J called. Part of the clones is missing from these tables; in studies checked, under half for an unresolved V gene and the rest for unknown reasons. The V and J calls and clone size were taken over from that table, and D and trimming were inferred from the DNA. A total of some 120,000 clones appear in this sample, roughly four fifths of them only once. The leading ten clones occupy roughly 10% of the sample.

The sample originates from a study of blood T cell repertoires in COVID-19 (dated by TCRdb to about 2020). About the full investigation: Samples from collaborators originated in the United States, Italy and Spain and spanned both the acute and convalescent phases of COVID-19. The repertoires were made available in a free public database intended to serve as a resource for research on the immune response to SARS-CoV-2. The dataset comprised deeply sampled blood TCRbeta repertoires from subjects exposed to, actively infected with, or recovered from COVID-19. Nearly every sample came with metadata listing a de-identified subject ID, COVID-19 status, age in years and sex. Samples were obtained from the ongoing ImmuneRACE study (first 160 participants) and from 950 to 1,500 subjects provided by 6 global collaborators. The material from the prospective study consisted of cDNA or gDNA derived from T cells, B-cell-depleted T cells, or PBMCs. Where available, HLA class I and class II types were taken from metadata supplied by the sample provider and were not determined by assay-based typing. Findings and caveats that apply to the study as a whole: How much clinical and demographic metadata was included differed by source and by participant, and the metadata was provided uncurated.

The collaborating institutions used their own protocols to collect whole blood in K2EDTA tubes. For TCRbeta analysis, collaborators shipped samples in one of three forms: frozen whole blood, isolated PBMCs, or DNA extracted from either of those sample types. Source material: peripheral blood. This chain joins TRBV15 to TRBJ1-4; 10 bases in the junction line up with TRBD1. The sequence was collected from a human donor in a cohort sampled during active COVID-19. At the DNA level, the sequence is TGTGCCACCAGCAGAACCGACAGGGGGCATGAAAAACTGTTTTTT. Its coded protein is CATSRTDRGHEKLFF.